This TCR beta chain was recovered during a study of control samples from healthy donors and cancer patients. TCRdb's copy holds only in-frame clones and misses some; the assay was immunoSEQ multiplex PCR. The sample contains some 120,000 clones, roughly 90% of which appear only once. After removal of 3 bases from V and 8 bases from J, the junction contained 4 bases not matched to a gene. Germline V gene lookup returns CDR1 SGHAT and CDR2 FQDESV (reference sequence). The CDR3 has 15 amino acids. The clonotype was recovered from a man over 45 in good health. This chain links TRBV11-1 with TRBJ1-4, with 12 bases lining up with TRBD1. The specimen was blood. CDR3 loop: CASSFIGTGGEKLFF. The CDR3, as DNA: TGTGCCAGCAGCTTCATTGGGACAGGGGGCGAAAAACTGTTTTTT.